Below are 28 T cell receptor beta chains sequenced from a single sample in a study of T cells in Graves' hyperthyroidism and ophthalmopathy. The TCR beta CDR3 regions underwent amplification using RNA transcripts as the source. With the HTBI primer set, the TCR CDR3 went through a first round of RT-PCR. Each CDR3 protein gets one entry after TCRdb re-called the multiplex PCR reads with MiXCR. The repertoire holds about 110,000 distinct CDR3 sequences, about 16% seen once, with 35% to 50% in the top ten. Sample: blood. These receptors were collected from a woman in her forties or fifties with Graves' hyperthyroidism.

V gene TRBV12-3 or TRBV12-4 combines with J gene TRBJ1-1; the D is unclear. The CDR3 contains 12 residues. Trimming shortened V by 0 bases and J by 11 bases, and 10 bases separated the two germline ends. The DNA for the CDR3 is TGTGCCAGCAGTTTAGCGATAGGATTGGCTTTCTTT. Its translation: CASSLAIGLAFF.

The chain uses TRBV7-9 and TRBJ2-7; D unclear. The V end lost 5 bases, the J end lost 3 bases, and 14 bases lay between the germline ends. In germline, CDR1 is SEHNR, CDR2 FQNEAQ (reference sequence). The CDR3 is 14 residues long. CDR3 sequence: CASSPPGRYYEQYF. CDR3 bases: TGTGCCAGCAGCCCCCCGGGCCGTTACTACGAGCAGTACTTC.

Comment on this clonotype: One base away lies a much larger clone, so this may be a sequencing read error. Likely a read error: the CDR3 ends without its conserved phenylalanine or tryptophan. The genes are TRBV24-1 and TRBJ2-7, with unresolved D. Between the trimmed V and J ends, which lost 4 bases and 4 bases, there was a span of 7 bases. Germline V gene data show CDR1 as KGHDR and CDR2 as SFDVKD. This CDR3 is built from 12 residues. In nucleotides, the CDR3 is TGTGCCACCAGTGACCAAAAATACGAGCAGTACATC. Protein: CATSDQKYEQYI.

At least ten counts were recorded for this clonotype. This sequence joins TRBV2 and TRBJ1-1, with D tentatively TRBD1 (6 bases). The CDR3 is 14 amino acids. Germline CDR1 and CDR2: SNHLY and FYNNEI. The V end was cut by 6 bases, the J end by 5 bases, with 16 bases between. This chain's CDR3 is CASRRESGATEAFF. CDR3 sequence (DNA): TGTGCCAGCAGAAGGGAATCAGGGGCAACTGAAGCTTTCTTT.

In its sample, this clonotype was seen many times. This rearrangement joins TRBV7-6 to TRBJ2-5; the match to TRBD2 covers 15 bases. Unmatched junction bases numbered 4, after V lost 5 bases and J lost 0 bases. Germline V gene data show CDR1 as SGHVS and CDR2 as FNYEAQ. The CDR3 contains 17 residues. The CDR3 loop is CASSPGLAGGYQETQYF. The CDR3 nucleotides read TGTGCCAGCAGCCCCGGACTAGCGGGAGGGTACCAAGAGACCCAGTACTTC.

The chain recombines TRBV4-2 with TRBJ2-5; tentatively, D is TRBD2 (6 bases). Per germline, CDR1 LGHNA and CDR2 YNFKEQ. CDR3 length equals 15 residues. Trimming left V 0 bases short and J 3 bases short, with 11 bases between. This chain's CDR3 is CASSQDRGGEETQYF. In nucleotides, the CDR3 is TGTGCCAGCAGCCAAGATAGAGGAGGGGAAGAGACCCAGTACTTC.

This clonotype was seen only a few times. The rearrangement uses TRBV20-1 and TRBJ2-1; D remains unclear. The CDR3 has 17 residues. Trimming took 3 bases from V and 7 from J, leaving 25 bases between them. Germline lookup yields CDR1 DFQATT and CDR2 SNEGSKA (reference sequence). The CDR3 loop is CSARVRGSPSVQNEQFF. The CDR3 nucleotides are TGCAGTGCTAGGGTTAGAGGTAGCCCCTCGGTACAGAATGAGCAGTTCTTC.

This clonotype was picked up many times. The chain couples TRBV27 to TRBJ1-1; D may be TRBD1 (5 bases). CDR3 length: 15 residues. V gave up 4 bases and J gave up 0 bases, with 12 bases separating them. Per germline, CDR1 MNHEY and CDR2 SMNVEV (reference sequence). The CDR3 reads CASSSWGLMNTEAFF. The CDR3 nucleotides are TGTGCCAGCAGTTCTTGGGGACTGATGAACACTGAAGCTTTCTTT.

This clonotype was seen many times. The chain uses TRBV11-2 and TRBJ2-3; the match to TRBD2 covers 8 bases. From germline, CDR1 is SGHAT and CDR2 FQNNGV. Losses at the gene ends were 4 bases for V and 0 bases for J; bases not matched to a gene: 6. The CDR3 contains 16 residues. DNA for the CDR3: TGTGCCAGCAGCTCCGGACTAGCCTCTAGCACAGATACGCAGTATTTT. Amino acid sequence: CASSSGLASSTDTQYF.

V and J are TRBV5-1 and TRBJ2-6, with D perhaps matching TRBD1 or TRBD2 (6 bases each). Looked up from germline, CDR1 is SGHRS and CDR2 is YFSETQ. With 4 bases removed from V and 2 bases from J, the gap between germline ends came to 19 bases. This CDR3 region has 18 residues. CDR3 amino acids: CASSKGTGARAGANVLTF. CDR3 in DNA: TGCGCCAGCAGCAAAGGGACGGGGGCAAGAGCTGGGGCCAACGTCCTGACTTTC.

The chain couples TRBV20-1 to TRBJ2-5; 11 nucleotides agree with TRBD2. The germline gives CDR1 DFQATT, CDR2 SNEGSKA (reference sequence). V trimming: 0 bases; J trimming: 13 bases; junction bases outside the gene matches: 13. This CDR3 has 15 residues. This chain's CDR3 is CSARDLLAGDAPWYF. The DNA of the CDR3 is TGCAGTGCTAGAGATCTACTAGCGGGAGACGCCCCCTGGTACTTC.

This clonotype showed up many times. CDR3 region: CASTTRVGELFF. In DNA, the CDR3 is TGTGCCAGTACCACCAGGGTCGGGGAGCTGTTTTTT. The rearrangement joins TRBV19 to TRBJ2-2, with a possible D match to TRBD1 (5 bases). CDR3 length equals 12 residues. Germline lookup yields CDR1 LNHDA and CDR2 SQIVND (reference sequence). Trimming stripped 7 bases from V and 7 bases from J, with 10 bases between.

This clonotype has at least ten counts. The genes are TRBV7-3 and TRBJ2-3; D may be TRBD2 (5 bases). Trimming removed 4 bases from V and 0 bases from J, with 11 bases in between. The germline V gene encodes CDR1 SGHTA and CDR2 FQGTGA. The CDR3 has 15 amino acids. CDR3 bases: TGTGCCAGCAGCTCAGTAGCGACTAGCACAGATACGCAGTATTTT. Translating gives CASSSVATSTDTQYF.

This clonotype was counted ten times or more. The rearrangement joins TRBV5-1 to TRBJ2-5; D is ambiguous. The V end lost 6 bases, the J end lost 4 bases, and 19 bases lay between the germline ends. The CDR3 has 15 residues. CDR1 and CDR2 (germline): SGHRS, YFSETQ. This CDR3 is CASNGPTNHPETQYF. For the CDR3, the DNA is TGCGCCAGCAACGGGCCAACGAACCACCCAGAGACCCAGTACTTC.

This clonotype was observed many times. The J gene is TRBJ1-4, the V gene TRBV5-1; TRBD1 matches at 7 bases. The CDR3 has 14 residues. The V and J ends lost 4 bases and 8 bases, in that order; junction bases with no gene match: 8. Germline CDR1 is SGHRS and CDR2 is YFSETQ. The CDR3 DNA sequence: TGCGCCAGCAGCGAGGACAGGCATGAAGAAAAACTGTTTTTT. This sequence encodes CASSEDRHEEKLFF.

This clonotype was detected ten times or more. The J gene is TRBJ2-7, the V gene TRBV5-1; 11 positions match TRBD1. This CDR3 has 13 amino acids. CDR1 SGHRS and CDR2 YFSETQ come from the germline V gene. Germline trimming cut 4 bases from V and 5 bases from J; bases unmatched to any gene: 2. The CDR3 DNA follows: TGCGCCAGCAGCAGGGGACAGGGGGACGAGCAGTACGTC. Translation gives CASSRGQGDEQYV.

This clonotype was recorded a few times. A read error may produce the germline difference seen at one junction end. The chain couples TRBV7-9 to TRBJ2-6; perhaps TRBD1 as D (5 bases). The CDR3 has 15 amino acids. Germline CDR1 reads SEHNR; CDR2 reads FQNEAQ (reference sequence). The CDR3 DNA follows: TGTGCCAGCAGCTTAGAGAGGCGTGGGGCCAACGTCCTGGCTTTC. It codes for CASSLERRGANVLAF.

At least ten counts were recorded for this clonotype. V usage is TRBV4-2 and J usage is TRBJ2-1, with 7 bases identical to TRBD2. With 0 bases clipped from V and 8 bases from J, the junction kept 4 bases outside the gene matches. This CDR3 region has 14 residues. The germline V gene has CDR1 LGHNA and CDR2 YNFKEQ. CDR3 region: CASSQDSSGYEQFF. Here the CDR3 DNA reads TGTGCCAGCAGCCAAGACTCTAGCGGCTATGAGCAGTTCTTC.

This clonotype was detected many times. The rearrangement uses TRBV2 and TRBJ1-4, with 9 bases matching TRBD1. Germline V gene sequence: CDR1 SNHLY, CDR2 FYNNEI. The CDR3 covers 14 residues. Trimming removed 6 bases from V and 4 bases from J; junction bases left unmatched: 3. The CDR3 region is CASRETGGNEKLFF. CDR3 nucleotides: TGTGCCAGCAGGGAGACAGGGGGTAATGAAAAACTGTTTTTT.

This clonotype was seen many times. The chain joins TRBV30 to TRBJ2-1, with 16 bases lining up with TRBD2. Germline V gene sequence: CDR1 GTSNPN, CDR2 SVGIG (reference sequence). V lost 2 bases and J lost 8; bases outside the gene matches: 9. This CDR3 region has 17 residues. CDR3 nucleotide sequence: TGTGCCTGGAGTCCGGGACTAGCGGGGGGGGCGGGAGATGAGCAGTTCTTC. Protein product: CAWSPGLAGGAGDEQFF. The full variable domain, rest sourced from reference TRBV30 and TRBJ2-1, is SQTIHQWPATLVQPVGSPLSLECTVEGTSNPNLYWYRQAAGRGLQLLFYSVGIGQISSEVPQNLSASRPQDRQFILSSKKLLLSDSGFYLCAWSPGLAGGAGDEQFFGPGTRLTVL.

The table lists this clonotype with many counts. The V call is TRBV4-1, the J call TRBJ2-1; D may correspond to TRBD1 or TRBD2 (6 bases each). The CDR3 contains 15 residues. V was cut by 6 bases and J by 6 bases, with 18 bases left in between. Germline CDR1 MGHRA, CDR2 YSYEKL. For the CDR3, the DNA is TGCGCCAGCAGGTGGGGGGCCGCTTCAGGCAATGAGCAGTTCTTC. This gives the protein CASRWGAASGNEQFF.

The sample holds many counts of this clonotype. The V and J genes are TRBV3-1 and TRBJ2-3; tentatively, D is TRBD2 (5 bases). Germline values: CDR1 LGHDT, CDR2 YNNKEL (reference sequence). Trimming removed 1 base from V and 2 bases from J, with 10 bases in between. This CDR3 is 15 amino acids long. CDR3 bases: TGTGCCAGCAGCCAAGCGGGATCCCACACAGATACGCAGTATTTT. The encoded protein is CASSQAGSHTDTQYF.

The chain employs TRBV5-6 and TRBJ1-5; 8 positions match TRBD1. With V trimmed by 0 bases and J by 6 bases, 5 bases remained unmatched. CDR3 size: 15 residues. From germline, CDR1 is SGHDT and CDR2 YYEEEE. CDR3 sequence reads: CASSLGQGISQPQHF. As DNA, the CDR3 is TGTGCCAGCAGCTTGGGACAGGGGATCTCTCAGCCCCAGCATTTT.

This clonotype has a count of ten or more. The CDR3 DNA reads as TGTGCCAGCAGCGCCCGGGACAGCCCTTACAATGAGCAGTTCTTC. It is translated as CASSARDSPYNEQFF. The chain has TRBV9 and TRBJ2-1; 7 bases match TRBD1. The CDR3 is made up of 15 amino acids. Trimming removed 3 bases from V and 4 bases from J; junction bases left unmatched: 7. CDR1 and CDR2 (germline): SGDLS, YYNGEE.

This rearrangement joins TRBV3-1 to TRBJ1-1; D is ambiguous. Per germline, CDR1 LGHDT and CDR2 YNNKEL (reference sequence). V lost 3 bases and J lost 3, with 14 bases in between. The CDR3 runs 15 residues. In nucleotides, the CDR3 is TGTGCCAGCAGCCACGCGGCAGAGGGATACACTGAAGCTTTCTTT. Its translation: CASSHAAEGYTEAFF.

This clonotype has only a few counts. The chain uses TRBV28 and TRBJ2-2, with 8 bases that match TRBD1. CDR3 length equals 15 residues. Germline lookup yields CDR1 MDHEN and CDR2 SYDVKM. V lost 6 bases, J lost 1 base, and 4 bases stayed unmatched. The CDR3 DNA sequence: TGTGCCAGCAGCCGACAGGGGATGAACACCGGGGAGCTGTTTTTT. As protein: CASSRQGMNTGELFF.

This clonotype turned up a few times. This chain connects TRBV19 to TRBJ1-2; D is possibly TRBD1 (6 bases). V lost 5 bases, J lost 8 bases, and 15 bases lay in between. The germline gives CDR1 LNHDA, CDR2 SQIVND (reference sequence). The CDR3 spans 13 residues. The CDR3 here is CASSRFTGQGYTF. CDR3 DNA: TGTGCCAGTAGTCGTTTTACAGGGCAAGGCTACACCTTC.

This clonotype was seen repeatedly, ten times or more. The V and J genes are TRBV6-6 and TRBJ1-1; unclear D gene. The V gene lost 2 bases and the J gene lost 1 base, with 8 bases spanning the gap. CDR1 is MNHNY and CDR2 is SVGAGI in the germline V gene (reference sequence). This CDR3 region has 14 residues. CDR3 sequence: CASSYEQRNTEAFF. CDR3 nucleotides: TGTGCCAGCAGTTACGAACAGAGGAACACTGAAGCTTTCTTT.